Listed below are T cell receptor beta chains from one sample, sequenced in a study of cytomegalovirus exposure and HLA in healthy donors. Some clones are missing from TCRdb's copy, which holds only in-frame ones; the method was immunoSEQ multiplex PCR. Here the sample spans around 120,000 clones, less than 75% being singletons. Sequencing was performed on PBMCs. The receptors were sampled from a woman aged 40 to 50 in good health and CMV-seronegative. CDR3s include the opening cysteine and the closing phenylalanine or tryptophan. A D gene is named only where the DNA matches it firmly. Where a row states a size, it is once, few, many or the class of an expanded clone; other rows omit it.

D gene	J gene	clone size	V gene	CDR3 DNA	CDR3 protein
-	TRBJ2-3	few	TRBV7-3	TGTGCCAGCTCCGGGGGGCCGGCGGATACGCAGTATTTT	CASSGGPADTQYF
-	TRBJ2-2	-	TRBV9	TGTGCCAGCAGCGTAGGGAACCTAGTTAACGGGGAGCTGTTTTTT	CASSVGNLVNGELFF
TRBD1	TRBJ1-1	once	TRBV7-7	TGTGCCAGCAGCTCCGACAGGGGAGGGGAAGCTTTCTTT	CASSSDRGGEAFF
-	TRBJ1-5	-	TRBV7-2	TGTGCCAGCAGCTCACAGGGTGATCAGCCCCAGCATTTT	CASSSQGDQPQHF
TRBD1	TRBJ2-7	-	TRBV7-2	TGTGCCAGCAGCCCGACAGGGGGGGCTTACGAGCAGTACTTC	CASSPTGGAYEQYF
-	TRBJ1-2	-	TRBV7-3	TGTGCCAGCAGCTCAGGGAGGGATGGCTACACCTTC	CASSSGRDGYTF
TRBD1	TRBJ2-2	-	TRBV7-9	TGTGCCAGCAGCCCCTGGTTGGACAGGGCCACCGGGGAGCTGTTTTTT	CASSPWLDRATGELFF
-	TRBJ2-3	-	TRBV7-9	TGTGCCAGCAGCTTAGCGTTGGTAGCAGCAGATACGCAGTATTTT	CASSLALVAADTQYF
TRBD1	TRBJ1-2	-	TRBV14	TGTGCCAGCAGCCAAGGTTACAGGGGGGCCTATGGCTACACCTTC	CASSQGYRGAYGYTF
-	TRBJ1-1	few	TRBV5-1	TGCGCCAGCAGACCAGGGGCCGGGAACACTGAAGCTTTCTTT	CASRPGAGNTEAFF
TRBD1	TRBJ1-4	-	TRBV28	TGTGCCAGCAGTTCCCCGGGACAGAATGAAAAACTGTTTTTT	CASSSPGQNEKLFF
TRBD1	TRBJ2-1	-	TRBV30	TGTGCCTGGAGTGAACAGGGGATTGAGCAGTTCTTC	CAWSEQGIEQFF
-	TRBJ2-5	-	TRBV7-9	TGTTCCAGCAGCTTATTAAGGGGGGAGACCCAGTACTTC	CSSSLLRGETQYF
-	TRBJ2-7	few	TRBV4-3	TGCGCCAGCAGCCAAGTCGGCCAGGGGATCTACGAGCAGTACTTC	CASSQVGQGIYEQYF
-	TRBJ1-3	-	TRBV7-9	TGTGCCAGCGGGCAGCCAGGAGGTGGAAACACCATATATTTT	CASGQPGGGNTIYF
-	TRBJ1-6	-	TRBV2	TGTGCCAGCAGTGAAAGGAGGGGTAATTCACCCCTCCACTTT	CASSERRGNSPLHF
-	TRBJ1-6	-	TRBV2	TGTGCCAGCAGTGAAGCGCTCGGTTCACCCCTCCACTTT	CASSEALGSPLHF